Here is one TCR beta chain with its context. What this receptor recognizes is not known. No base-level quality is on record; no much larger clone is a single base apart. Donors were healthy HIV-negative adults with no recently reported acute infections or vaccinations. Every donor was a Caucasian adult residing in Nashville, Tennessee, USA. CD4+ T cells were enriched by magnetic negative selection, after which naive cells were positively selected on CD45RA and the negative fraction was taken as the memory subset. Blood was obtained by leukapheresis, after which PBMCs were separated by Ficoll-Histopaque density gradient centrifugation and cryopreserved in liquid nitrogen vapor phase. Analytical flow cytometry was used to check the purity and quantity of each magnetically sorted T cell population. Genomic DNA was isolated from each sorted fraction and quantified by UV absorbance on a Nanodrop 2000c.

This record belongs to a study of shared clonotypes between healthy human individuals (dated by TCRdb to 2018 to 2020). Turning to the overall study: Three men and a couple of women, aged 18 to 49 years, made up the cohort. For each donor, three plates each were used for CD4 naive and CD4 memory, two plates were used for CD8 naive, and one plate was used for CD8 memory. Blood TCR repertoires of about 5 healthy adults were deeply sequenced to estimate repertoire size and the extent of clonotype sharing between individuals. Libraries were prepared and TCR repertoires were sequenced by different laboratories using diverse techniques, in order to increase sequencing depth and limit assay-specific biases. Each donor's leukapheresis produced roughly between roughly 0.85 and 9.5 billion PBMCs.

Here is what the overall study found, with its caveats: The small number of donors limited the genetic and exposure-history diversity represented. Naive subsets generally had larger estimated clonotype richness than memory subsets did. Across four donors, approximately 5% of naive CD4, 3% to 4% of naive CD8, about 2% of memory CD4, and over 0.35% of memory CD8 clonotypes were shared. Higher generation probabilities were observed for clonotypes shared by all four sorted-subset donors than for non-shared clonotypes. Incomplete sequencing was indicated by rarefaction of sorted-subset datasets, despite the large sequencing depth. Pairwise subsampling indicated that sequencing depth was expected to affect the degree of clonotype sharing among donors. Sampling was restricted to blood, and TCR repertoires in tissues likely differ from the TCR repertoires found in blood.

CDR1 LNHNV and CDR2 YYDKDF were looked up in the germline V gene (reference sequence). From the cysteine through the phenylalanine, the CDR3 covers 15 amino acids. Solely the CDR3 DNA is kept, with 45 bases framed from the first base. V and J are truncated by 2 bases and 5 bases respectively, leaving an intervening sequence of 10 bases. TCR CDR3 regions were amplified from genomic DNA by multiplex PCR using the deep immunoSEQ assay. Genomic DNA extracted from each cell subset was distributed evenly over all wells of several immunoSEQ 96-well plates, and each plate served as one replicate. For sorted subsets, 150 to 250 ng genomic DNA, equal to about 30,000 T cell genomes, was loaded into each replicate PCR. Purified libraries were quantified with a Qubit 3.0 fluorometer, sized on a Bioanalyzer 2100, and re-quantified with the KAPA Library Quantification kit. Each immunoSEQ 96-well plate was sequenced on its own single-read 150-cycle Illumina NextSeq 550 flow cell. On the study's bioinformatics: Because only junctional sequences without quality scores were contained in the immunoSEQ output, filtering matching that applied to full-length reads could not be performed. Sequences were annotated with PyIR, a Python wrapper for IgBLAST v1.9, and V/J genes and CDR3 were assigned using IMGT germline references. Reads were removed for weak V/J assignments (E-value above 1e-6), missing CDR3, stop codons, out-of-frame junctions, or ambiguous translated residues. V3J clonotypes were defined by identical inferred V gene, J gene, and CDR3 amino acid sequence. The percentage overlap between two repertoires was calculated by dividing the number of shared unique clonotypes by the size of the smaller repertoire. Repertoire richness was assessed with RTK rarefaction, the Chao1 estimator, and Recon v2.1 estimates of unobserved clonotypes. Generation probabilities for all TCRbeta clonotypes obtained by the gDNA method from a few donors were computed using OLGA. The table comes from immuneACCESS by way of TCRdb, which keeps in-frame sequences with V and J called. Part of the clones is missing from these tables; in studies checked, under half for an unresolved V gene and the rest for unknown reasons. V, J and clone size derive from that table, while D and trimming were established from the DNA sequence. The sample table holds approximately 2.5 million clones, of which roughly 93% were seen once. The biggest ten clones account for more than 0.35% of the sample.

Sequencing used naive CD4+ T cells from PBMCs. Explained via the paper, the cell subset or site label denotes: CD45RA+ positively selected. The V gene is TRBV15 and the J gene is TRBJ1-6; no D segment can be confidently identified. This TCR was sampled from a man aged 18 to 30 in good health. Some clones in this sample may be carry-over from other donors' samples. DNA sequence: TGTGCCACCAGCAGATCCATGGCTGATAATTCACCCCTCCACTTT. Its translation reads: CATSRSMADNSPLHF.